One sample yielded the 24 T cell receptor beta chains listed below, sequenced in a study of human T cells and chemical hapten exposure. As for time point: pre-sensitization, week 0. The treatment was: therapeutic diphenylcyclopropenone sensitization with weekly scalp DPC. TCRdb re-called the RACE reads through MiXCR, storing one row per CDR3 protein. The sample contains about 89,000 distinct CDR3 sequences, 10% to 12% of which appear only once. The material sequenced was whole blood, taken in connection with sensitization to the hapten diphenylcyclopropenone (DPC). The receptors originated from a woman in her sixties or seventies with alopecia areata. Some clones in this sample may be carry-over from other donors' samples.

In this sample, this clonotype turned up a few times. The chain combines TRBV20-1 with TRBJ2-7; TRBD2 agrees at 9 bases. The germline V gene has CDR1 DFQATT and CDR2 SNEGSKA (reference sequence). The CDR3 has 15 residues. The ends lost 4 bases at V and 2 bases at J; junction bases unmatched: 9. DNA for the CDR3: TGCAGTGCTACCGCGGGAGGGGGACAAACCTACGAGCAGTACTTC. Translated, it gives CSATAGGGQTYEQYF.

This clonotype was seen a few times. The chain employs TRBV7-3 and TRBJ2-7; a weak D match, TRBD1 (6 bases). CDR1 and CDR2 from the germline V gene are SGHTA and FQGTGA. The CDR3 loop spans 14 amino acids. Trimming took off 5 bases at V and 2 bases at J, with 13 bases between the two ends. DNA of the CDR3: TGTGCCAGCAGCAGGCAGGGGACCGCCTACGAGCAGTACTTC. Translating gives CASSRQGTAYEQYF.

This clonotype was observed a few times. The germline gene is not matched at one end of the junction; a read error may be the cause. The chain couples TRBV7-8 to TRBJ2-7; TRBD1 agrees at 7 bases. Germline V gene lookup returns CDR1 SGHVS and CDR2 FQNEAQ. The length of the CDR3 is 11 residues. The CDR3 loop is CASSQTGARSF. In DNA, the CDR3 is TGTGCCAGCAGCCAAACAGGGGCGAGATCCTTC. Together with reference TRBV7-8 and TRBJ2-7, the CDR3 gives the full variable domain: GAGVSQSPRYKVAKRGQDVALRCDPISGHVSLFWYQQALGQGPEFLTYFQNEAQLDKSGLPSDRFFAERPEGSVSTLKIQRTQQEDSAVYLCASSQTGARSFGPGTRLTVT.

This clonotype was recorded a few times. This chain links TRBV10-3 with TRBJ2-2; 8 bases fit TRBD2. The V gene end was trimmed by 9 bases and the J gene end by 3 bases; junction bases not matched to a gene: 12. CDR3 length: 16 residues. Germline-derived CDR1 and CDR2 are ENHRY and SYGVKD. CDR3 residues: CAINKRGRTDTGELFF. The DNA for the CDR3 is TGTGCCATAAACAAGCGGGGGCGGACGGACACCGGGGAGCTGTTTTTT.

This clonotype was seen a few times. The genes are TRBV5-6 and TRBJ2-3, with 14 bases fitting TRBD2. This CDR3 has 16 residues. V trimming: 4 bases; J trimming: 2 bases; junction bases outside the gene matches: 3. Germline V gene lookup returns CDR1 SGHDT and CDR2 YYEEEE. Here the CDR3 reads CASSRTSGGLTDTQYF. For the CDR3, the DNA is TGTGCCAGCAGCCGGACTAGCGGGGGGCTCACAGATACGCAGTATTTT. Full variable domain (rest looked up from reference TRBV5-6 and TRBJ2-3): DAGVTQSPTHLIKTRGQQVTLRCSPKSGHDTVSWYQQALGQGPQFIFQYYEEEERQRGNFPDRFSGHQFPNYSSELNVNALLLGDSALYLCASSRTSGGLTDTQYFGPGTRLTVL.

This clonotype has ten or more counts. This chain joins TRBV24-1 and TRBJ2-1, with TRBD2 matching 13 bases. This CDR3 is 19 amino acids long. The J segment lost 0 bases and the V segment lost 2 bases, leaving 6 bases of the junction unmatched. CDR1 is KGHDR and CDR2 is SFDVKD in the germline V gene. CDR3 residues: CATSDWPGLAGTSYNEQFF. The CDR3 DNA reads as TGTGCCACCAGTGATTGGCCGGGACTAGCGGGGACCTCCTACAATGAGCAGTTCTTC.

This clonotype was counted many times. The rearrangement joins TRBV11-2 to TRBJ2-2; D gene ambiguous. V gave up 5 bases and J gave up 0 bases, with 10 bases separating them. This CDR3 contains 15 residues. From germline, CDR1 is SGHAT and CDR2 FQNNGV. The chain's CDR3 is CASSPSLTNTGELFF. The DNA for the CDR3 is TGTGCCAGCAGCCCATCCCTAACGAACACCGGGGAGCTGTTTTTT.

This clonotype was counted ten times or more. This chain joins TRBV11-2 and TRBJ2-3, with no clear D. This CDR3 contains 13 residues. CDR1 is SGHAT, CDR2 FQNNGV, per germline. The V end lost 5 bases, the J end lost 3 bases, and 9 bases lay between the germline ends. CDR3 sequence (DNA): TGTGCCAGCAGCCTGTCTAATACAGATACGCAGTATTTT. The encoded protein is CASSLSNTDTQYF.

The V gene is TRBV6-1, the J gene TRBJ2-3, with a tentative D call TRBD1 (5 bases). V was shortened by 8 bases and J by 1 base, with 13 bases between the two germline ends. Per the germline V gene, CDR1 is MNHNS and CDR2 is SASEGT. This CDR3 contains 14 residues. CDR3 in amino acids: CASQDIGRTDTQYF. For the CDR3, the DNA is TGTGCCAGCCAGGACATTGGGCGCACAGATACGCAGTATTTT.

This clonotype was observed many times. The J gene is TRBJ2-2, the V gene TRBV20-1, with D possibly being TRBD2 (7 bases). The CDR3 loop spans 15 amino acids. Germline V gives CDR1 DFQATT, CDR2 SNEGSKA (reference sequence). Trimming took 0 bases from V and 5 from J, leaving 13 bases between them. This chain's CDR3 is CSARDRRGLTGELFF. As DNA, the CDR3 is TGCAGTGCTAGAGACAGGCGGGGGCTAACCGGGGAGCTGTTTTTT.

This clonotype was found many times. The J gene is TRBJ2-3, the V gene TRBV6-6; TRBD2 matches 7 bases. Germline V lookup: CDR1 MNHNY, CDR2 SVGAGI (reference sequence). The CDR3 is 14 amino acids. Trimming took 8 bases from V and 2 from J; bases not matched to a gene: 7. Written as DNA, the CDR3 is TGTGCCAGCCGGGCGGGGGAGGACACAGATACGCAGTATTTT. It yields the protein CASRAGEDTDTQYF.

This clonotype was detected ten times or more. The V and J genes are TRBV20-1 and TRBJ2-3; D not resolved. Germline values: CDR1 DFQATT, CDR2 SNEGSKA (reference sequence). Trimming took off 7 bases at V and 2 bases at J, with 10 bases between the two ends. This CDR3 is built from 12 residues. CDR3 in DNA: TGCAGTGTCCGAAGCCCCACAGATACGCAGTATTTT. This sequence encodes CSVRSPTDTQYF.

The chain uses TRBV19 and TRBJ2-1, with a tentative D call TRBD1 (5 bases). There are 16 residues in the CDR3. Trimming took 6 bases from V and 2 from J, leaving 17 bases between them. The germline V gene encodes CDR1 LNHDA and CDR2 SQIVND (reference sequence). The CDR3 here is CASSTAWGVAYNEQFF. CDR3 bases: TGTGCCAGTAGCACCGCGTGGGGCGTAGCCTACAATGAGCAGTTCTTC.

This clonotype was seen more than once but under ten times. This rearrangement joins TRBV9 to TRBJ2-3; TRBD1 is a possible D gene (5 bases). The CDR3 has 15 amino acids. Trimming took off 2 bases at V and 0 bases at J, with 10 bases between the two ends. From germline, CDR1 is SGDLS and CDR2 YYNGEE. The CDR3 here is CASSVATDSTDTQYF. CDR3 DNA: TGTGCCAGCAGCGTGGCGACAGATAGCACAGATACGCAGTATTTT.

V is TRBV5-1 and J is TRBJ2-3; TRBD2 is a possible D gene (6 bases). The ends were cut back, 3 bases at V and 5 bases at J, with 10 bases in the middle. Germline V gives CDR1 SGHRS, CDR2 YFSETQ. CDR3 length: 13 residues. The CDR3 region is CASSSMRGDTQYF. CDR3 nucleotides: TGCGCCAGCAGCTCGATGCGGGGAGATACGCAGTATTTT.

The sample holds many counts of this clonotype. The chain links TRBV12-3 or TRBV12-4 to TRBJ2-5, with TRBD1 matching 10 bases. V trimming: 6 bases; J trimming: 1 base; junction bases outside the gene matches: 8. This CDR3 contains 16 residues. CDR3 residues: CASSPTTGGVQETQYF. As DNA, the CDR3 is TGTGCCAGCAGCCCAACGACAGGGGGCGTCCAAGAGACCCAGTACTTC.

This clonotype was found many times. The J gene is TRBJ2-1, the V gene TRBV20-1; no clear D gene. The V gene lost 6 bases and the J gene lost 0 bases, with 9 bases spanning the gap. The CDR3 spans 13 residues. Germline V lookup: CDR1 DFQATT, CDR2 SNEGSKA (reference sequence). The DNA for the CDR3 is TGCAGTGCGCGCGGCGGCTCCTACAATGAGCAGTTCTTC. Amino acid sequence: CSARGGSYNEQFF.

In this sample, this clonotype turned up a few times. The chain links TRBV20-1 to TRBJ2-7; the match to TRBD1 covers 7 bases. The germline V gene has CDR1 DFQATT and CDR2 SNEGSKA (reference sequence). There are 12 residues in the CDR3. With 5 bases clipped from V and 2 bases from J, the junction kept 3 bases outside the gene matches. This CDR3 reads CSAAGTAYEQYF. The CDR3 region has the DNA TGCAGTGCTGCCGGGACAGCCTACGAGCAGTACTTC.

In this sample, this clonotype turned up many times. The rearrangement joins TRBV19 to TRBJ2-2; 7 nucleotides match TRBD1. V gave up 4 bases and J gave up 1 base; unmatched junction bases: 9. This CDR3 spans 17 amino acids. Germline V gene data show CDR1 as LNHDA and CDR2 as SQIVND (reference sequence). CDR3 in amino acids: CASSTHPQGVNTGELFF. As DNA, the CDR3 is TGTGCCAGTAGTACTCACCCTCAGGGGGTGAACACCGGGGAGCTGTTTTTT.

The rearrangement links TRBV9 to TRBJ2-3; TRBD2 matches 13 bases. The V gene's germline CDR1 is SGDLS and CDR2 YYNGEE. The CDR3 has 18 residues. V was pared by 0 bases and J by 2 bases, with 6 bases of the junction left unmatched. The CDR3: CASSVGPLAGGLTDTQYF. As DNA, the CDR3 is TGTGCCAGCAGCGTAGGACCACTAGCGGGGGGGCTCACAGATACGCAGTATTTT.

This clonotype was detected only a few times. This rearrangement joins TRBV10-3 to TRBJ2-7, with D perhaps matching TRBD1 or TRBD2 (5 bases each). CDR3 length equals 13 residues. CDR1 ENHRY and CDR2 SYGVKD come from the germline V gene. The germline V and J ends were trimmed by 4 bases and 2 bases, with 9 bases remaining between them. The CDR3 DNA sequence: TGTGCCATCAGTGCGGGACCGACCTACGAGCAGTACTTC. Translation gives CAISAGPTYEQYF.

The sample holds many counts of this clonotype. This chain uses TRBV7-3 with TRBJ2-2, with D perhaps matching TRBD2 (6 bases). CDR1 and CDR2 (germline): SGHTA, FQGTGA. This CDR3 has 15 amino acids. The V end was cut by 0 bases, the J end by 4 bases, with 9 bases between. DNA of the CDR3: TGTGCCAGCAGCTTAACGGGGGGACTCACCGGGGAGCTGTTTTTT. Amino acid sequence: CASSLTGGLTGELFF.

The CDR3 here is CASSFSASPPIDTQYF. CDR3 DNA sequence: TGTGCCAGCAGCTTTTCAGCAAGTCCCCCGATAGATACGCAGTATTTT. The chain employs TRBV7-9 and TRBJ2-3, with D hard to call. The V and J ends lost 3 bases and 5 bases respectively, with 18 bases between them. The germline V gene encodes CDR1 SEHNR and CDR2 FQNEAQ (reference sequence). The CDR3 loop spans 16 amino acids.

This clonotype was observed at least ten times. This chain uses TRBV20-1 with TRBJ2-1; 11 bases align to TRBD2. V dropped 6 bases and J dropped 9; count of bases not matched to a gene: 13. Germline V gene sequence: CDR1 DFQATT, CDR2 SNEGSKA (reference sequence). The CDR3 sequence is 15 residues long. As DNA, the CDR3 is TGCAGTGCAAAGGGGACTAGCGGACCCTATGGTGAGCAGTTCTTC. This codes for CSAKGTSGPYGEQFF.